This is a list of T cell receptor beta chains from one sample in a study of human T cells and chemical hapten exposure. TCRdb independently ran MiXCR on the RACE reads; one entry per CDR3 protein. Among about 120,000 distinct CDR3 sequences listed, around an eighth were seen once. Specimen: whole blood, collected in connection with sensitization to the hapten diphenylcyclopropenone (DPC). These receptors came from a woman between 45 and 60 years old with alopecia areata. Some clones in this sample may be carry-over from other donors' samples. CDR3s include the opening cysteine and the closing phenylalanine or tryptophan. Fields, in order: V gene, J gene, clone size, D gene, CDR3 protein, CDR3 DNA. D genes are given only for firm matches. Where a row states a size, it is once, few, many or the class of an expanded clone; other rows omit it.

V: TRBV7-2
J: TRBJ2-3
size: few
D: TRBD2
CDR3: CASSLGGAGGTDTQYF
DNA: TGTGCCAGCAGCCTAGGAGGGGCGGGAGGCACAGATACGCAGTATTTT

V: TRBV7-9
J: TRBJ1-3
size: few
D: .
CDR3: CASDPGDTSGNTIYF
DNA: TGTGCCAGCGACCCAGGGGACACCTCTGGAAACACCATATATTTT

V: TRBV7-2
J: TRBJ1-5
size: few
D: TRBD1
CDR3: CASSSTYRTTGGYQPQHF
DNA: TGTGCCAGCAGCTCTACCTATCGAACCACAGGGGGGTATCAGCCCCAGCATTTT

V: TRBV14
J: TRBJ2-2
size: .
D: .
CDR3: CASSQALRATGELFF
DNA: TGTGCCAGCAGCCAAGCCCTACGCGCCACCGGGGAGCTGTTTTTT

V: TRBV3-1
J: TRBJ1-2
size: few
D: .
CDR3: CASSQDLEGRAGYTF
DNA: TGTGCCAGCAGCCAAGATTTGGAGGGCCGAGCTGGCTACACCTTC

V: TRBV5-1
J: TRBJ2-2
size: .
D: .
CDR3: CASSLSHPNTGELFF
DNA: TGCGCCAGCAGCTTGAGTCACCCAAACACCGGGGAGCTGTTTTTT

V: TRBV20-1
J: TRBJ2-4
size: few
D: .
CDR3: CSATRNIQYF
DNA: TGCAGTGCGACTAGGAACATTCAGTACTTC

V: TRBV7-8
J: TRBJ2-1
size: many
D: .
CDR3: CASSLAGEQFF
DNA: TGTGCCAGCAGCTTAGCGGGTGAGCAGTTCTTC

V: TRBV6-5
J: TRBJ2-5
size: .
D: .
CDR3: CASSYSRTIKETQYF
DNA: TGTGCCAGCAGTTACTCGAGGACAATAAAGGAGACCCAGTACTTC

V: TRBV18
J: TRBJ2-7
size: .
D: TRBD1
CDR3: CASSPSGQPRQEQYF
DNA: TGTGCCAGCTCACCCTCGGGACAGCCACGTCAGGAGCAGTACTTC

V: TRBV6-1
J: TRBJ1-2
size: .
D: .
CDR3: CASSSTVLYGYTF
DNA: TGTGCCAGCAGTTCGACAGTTCTCTATGGCTACACCTTC

V: TRBV7-9
J: TRBJ2-5
size: few
D: TRBD2
CDR3: CASSSYETSREGQYF
DNA: TGTGCCAGCAGCTCATACGAGACTTCGCGGGAGGGCCAGTACTTC

V: TRBV25-1
J: TRBJ2-3
size: few
D: .
CDR3: CASRNDRNTDTQYF
DNA: TGTGCCAGCAGGAACGATAGAAACACAGATACGCAGTATTTT

V: TRBV2
J: TRBJ1-2
size: .
D: .
CDR3: CASSVETNYGYTF
DNA: TGTGCCAGCAGTGTAGAGACTAACTATGGCTACACCTTC

V: TRBV5-6
J: TRBJ1-2
size: few
D: TRBD1
CDR3: CASSPDRGDGYTF
DNA: TGTGCCAGCAGCCCCGACAGGGGTGATGGCTACACCTTC

V: TRBV6-5
J: TRBJ1-2
size: .
D: TRBD1
CDR3: CASSYSVTGYTGYTF
DNA: TGTGCCAGCAGTTACTCTGTGACAGGGTATACCGGCTACACCTTC

V: TRBV2
J: TRBJ1-3
size: many
D: .
CDR3: CASSGDPSSGNTIYF
DNA: TGTGCCAGCAGTGGTGACCCGAGCTCTGGAAACACCATATATTTT

V: TRBV12-3/TRBV12-4
J: TRBJ2-5
size: few
D: TRBD1
CDR3: CASTRQGASETQYF
DNA: TGTGCCAGCACGCGACAGGGGGCTTCAGAGACCCAGTACTTC

V: TRBV7-2
J: TRBJ1-4
size: many
D: .
CDR3: CASSSSGTRATNEKLFF
DNA: TGTGCCAGCAGCTCATCCGGGACACGGGCAACTAATGAAAAACTGTTTTTT

V: TRBV7-9
J: TRBJ2-7
size: .
D: .
CDR3: CASSPTDGNKHF
DNA: TGTGCCAGCAGCCCGACCGACGGAAATAAGCACTTC

V: TRBV6-1
J: TRBJ1-1
size: many
D: .
CDR3: CASSDPASGTTEAFF
DNA: TGTGCCAGCAGTGACCCCGCTTCAGGGACCACTGAAGCTTTCTTT

V: TRBV20-1
J: TRBJ1-1
size: .
D: TRBD1
CDR3: CSALGQGGTEAFF
DNA: TGCAGTGCACTGGGACAGGGAGGCACTGAAGCTTTCTTT

V: TRBV7-8
J: TRBJ2-7
size: medium-sized
D: .
CDR3: CASSLWTDSYEQYF
DNA: TGTGCCAGCAGCCTATGGACGGATTCCTACGAGCAGTACTTC

V: TRBV6-5
J: TRBJ2-1
size: .
D: .
CDR3: CASSYGSAGYNEQFF
DNA: TGTGCCAGCAGTTACGGGTCAGCGGGTTACAATGAGCAGTTCTTC

V: TRBV6-2/TRBV6-3
J: TRBJ2-1
size: few
D: .
CDR3: CASRPGLFGEQFF
DNA: TGTGCCAGCAGGCCCGGACTTTTCGGGGAGCAGTTCTTC

V: TRBV28
J: TRBJ1-6
size: few
D: TRBD1
CDR3: CASSPPGQGSPLHF
DNA: TGTGCCAGCAGTCCCCCGGGACAGGGGTCACCCCTCCACTTT

V: TRBV29-1
J: TRBJ2-7
size: many
D: .
CDR3: CSVRQARDWYEQYF
DNA: TGCAGCGTTAGACAGGCTCGGGACTGGTACGAGCAGTACTTC

V: TRBV7-2
J: TRBJ2-1
size: many
D: .
CDR3: CASSSGKRSSYNEQFF
DNA: TGTGCCAGCAGCTCCGGAAAGCGGAGCTCCTACAATGAGCAGTTCTTC

V: TRBV18
J: TRBJ2-4
size: many
D: TRBD1
CDR3: CASSPLTGSGKNIQYF
DNA: TGTGCCAGCTCACCGCTGACAGGGTCCGGCAAAAACATTCAGTACTTC

V: TRBV5-1
J: TRBJ1-4
size: .
D: .
CDR3: CASSFFDSVNEKLFF
DNA: TGCGCCAGCAGCTTTTTCGACAGCGTTAATGAAAAACTGTTTTTT

V: TRBV18
J: TRBJ1-6
size: .
D: .
CDR3: CASSQGDYNSPLHF
DNA: TGTGCCAGCTCACAGGGTGACTATAATTCACCCCTCCACTTT

V: TRBV3-1
J: TRBJ1-5
size: few
D: .
CDR3: CASSQGTRLQHF
DNA: TGTGCCAGCAGCCAAGGGACACGGCTCCAGCATTTT

V: TRBV11-2
J: TRBJ2-2
size: many
D: TRBD1
CDR3: CASSSPGQGHTGELFF
DNA: TGTGCCAGCAGCTCACCGGGACAGGGGCACACCGGGGAGCTGTTTTTT

V: TRBV2
J: TRBJ2-7
size: few
D: .
CDR3: CASSVRQSEQYF
DNA: TGTGCCAGCAGTGTTCGGCAGTCCGAGCAGTACTTC

V: TRBV6-1
J: TRBJ2-3
size: .
D: .
CDR3: CASISGSFQGIWTDTQYF
DNA: TGTGCCAGCATAAGTGGATCCTTCCAGGGGATTTGGACAGATACGCAGTATTTT

V: TRBV6-2/TRBV6-3
J: TRBJ1-1
size: .
D: .
CDR3: CATRPIGTEAFF
DNA: TGTGCCACTCGACCTATTGGCACTGAAGCTTTCTTT

V: TRBV6-6
J: TRBJ1-1
size: many
D: TRBD1
CDR3: CASTLDRANTEAFF
DNA: TGTGCCAGCACCCTAGACAGGGCGAACACTGAAGCTTTCTTT

V: TRBV2
J: TRBJ1-2
size: .
D: .
CDR3: CASSRHPGLSYGYTF
DNA: TGTGCCAGCAGTAGACACCCGGGACTGTCCTATGGCTACACCTTC

V: TRBV6-5
J: TRBJ2-7
size: few
D: TRBD1
CDR3: CASSYSKTGGYEQYF
DNA: TGTGCCAGCAGTTACTCGAAGACAGGGGGCTACGAGCAGTACTTC

V: TRBV10-3
J: TRBJ1-5
size: many
D: .
CDR3: CAISEGGQVPRRPQHF
DNA: TGTGCCATCAGTGAGGGAGGTCAGGTCCCTCGGAGGCCCCAGCATTTT

V: TRBV5-5
J: TRBJ2-3
size: many
D: TRBD2
CDR3: CASSGTGLAGGTDTQYF
DNA: TGTGCCAGCAGCGGGACGGGACTAGCGGGGGGCACAGATACGCAGTATTTT

V: TRBV29-1
J: TRBJ2-3
size: .
D: .
CDR3: CSVGLHLRTDTQYF
DNA: TGCAGCGTTGGCTTACACCTACGCACAGATACGCAGTATTTT

V: TRBV7-2
J: TRBJ1-5
size: few
D: .
CDR3: CASSPNMGANQPQHF
DNA: TGTGCCAGCAGCCCTAATATGGGTGCTAATCAGCCCCAGCATTTT

V: TRBV29-1
J: TRBJ2-7
size: .
D: TRBD2
CDR3: CSVVRGAGDEQYF
DNA: TGCAGCGTTGTGCGGGGGGCTGGCGACGAGCAGTACTTC

V: TRBV5-1
J: TRBJ2-7
size: .
D: .
CDR3: CASSLYWTSSYEQYF
DNA: TGCGCCAGCAGCTTGTACTGGACATCCTCCTACGAGCAGTACTTC